This TCR beta chain was recovered during a study of T-cell reconstitution after alpha-beta-depleted transplantation in children. V shed 5 bases and J shed 1 base, with 15 bases lying between them. Looked up from germline, CDR1 is SGHVS and CDR2 is FNYEAQ. This CDR3 has 15 residues. Unique molecular identifiers featured in how the TCRbeta library was prepared. TCRdb reanalysed the PCR reads using MiXCR and keeps one entry per CDR3 protein. The table has 250,000 to 350,000 distinct CDR3 sequences, approximately 9.6% seen once. V usage is TRBV7-6 and J usage is TRBJ2-7; no reliable D call. This sample comprised PBMCs from the stem cell graft donor, obtained from the stem cell graft. This TCR was recovered from a human donor who donated a stem cell graft to a child with SCID. The chain's CDR3 is CASSTGGLGSYEQYF. The CDR3 region has the DNA TGTGCCAGCAGCACGGGCGGTTTGGGATCCTACGAGCAGTACTTC.